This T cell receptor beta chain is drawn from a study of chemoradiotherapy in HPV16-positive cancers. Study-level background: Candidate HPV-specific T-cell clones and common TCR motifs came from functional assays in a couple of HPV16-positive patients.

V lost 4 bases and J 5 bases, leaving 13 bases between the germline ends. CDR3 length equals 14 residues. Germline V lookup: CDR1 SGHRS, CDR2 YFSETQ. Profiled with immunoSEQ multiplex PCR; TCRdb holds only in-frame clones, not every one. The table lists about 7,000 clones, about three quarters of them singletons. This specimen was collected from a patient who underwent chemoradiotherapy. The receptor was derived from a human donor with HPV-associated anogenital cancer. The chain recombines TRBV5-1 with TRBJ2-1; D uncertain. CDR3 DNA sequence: TGCGCCAGCAGCCCCCGGACCGCTAACAATGAGCAGTTCTTC. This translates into CASSPRTANNEQFF.